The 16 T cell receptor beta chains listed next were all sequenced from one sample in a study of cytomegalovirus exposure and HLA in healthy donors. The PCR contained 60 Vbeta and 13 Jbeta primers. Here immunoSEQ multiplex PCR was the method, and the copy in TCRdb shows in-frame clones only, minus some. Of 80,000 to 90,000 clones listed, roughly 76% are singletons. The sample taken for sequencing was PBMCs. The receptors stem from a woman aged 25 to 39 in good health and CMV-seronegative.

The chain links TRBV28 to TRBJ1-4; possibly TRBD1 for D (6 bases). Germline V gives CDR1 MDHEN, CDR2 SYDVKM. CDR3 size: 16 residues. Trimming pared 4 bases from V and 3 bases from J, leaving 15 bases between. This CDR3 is CASSSDLGAANEKLFF. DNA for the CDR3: TGTGCCAGCAGTTCCGATTTGGGGGCTGCTAATGAAAAACTGTTTTTT.

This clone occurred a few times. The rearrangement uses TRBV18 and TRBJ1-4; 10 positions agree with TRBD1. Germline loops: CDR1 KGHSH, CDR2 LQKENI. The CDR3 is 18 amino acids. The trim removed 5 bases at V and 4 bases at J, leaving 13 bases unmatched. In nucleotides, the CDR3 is TGTGCCAGCTCAGAAAATCTCCAAGGGACAGGGGTTAATGAAAAACTGTTTTTT. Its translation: CASSENLQGTGVNEKLFF. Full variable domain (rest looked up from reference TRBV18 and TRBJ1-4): NAGVMQNPRHLVRRRGQEARLRCSPMKGHSHVYWYRQLPEEGLKFMVYLQKENIIDESGMPKERFSAEFPKEGPSILRIQQVVRGDSAAYFCASSENLQGTGVNEKLFFGSGTQLSVL.

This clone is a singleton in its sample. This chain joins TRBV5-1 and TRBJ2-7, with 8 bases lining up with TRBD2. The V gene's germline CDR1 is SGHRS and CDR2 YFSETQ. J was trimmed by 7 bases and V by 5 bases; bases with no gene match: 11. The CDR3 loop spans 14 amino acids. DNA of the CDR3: TGCGCCAGCAGGGACGGGAGGGCCGATGGGGAGCAGTACTTC. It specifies CASRDGRADGEQYF.

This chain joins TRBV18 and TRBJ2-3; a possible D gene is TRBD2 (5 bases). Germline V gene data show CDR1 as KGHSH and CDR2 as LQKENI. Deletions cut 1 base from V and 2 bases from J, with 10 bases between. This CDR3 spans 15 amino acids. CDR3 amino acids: CASSPQERITDTQYF. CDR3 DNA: TGTGCCAGCTCACCACAGGAGCGGATCACAGATACGCAGTATTTT. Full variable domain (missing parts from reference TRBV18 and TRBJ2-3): NAGVMQNPRHLVRRRGQEARLRCSPMKGHSHVYWYRQLPEEGLKFMVYLQKENIIDESGMPKERFSAEFPKEGPSILRIQQVVRGDSAAYFCASSPQERITDTQYFGPGTRLTVL.

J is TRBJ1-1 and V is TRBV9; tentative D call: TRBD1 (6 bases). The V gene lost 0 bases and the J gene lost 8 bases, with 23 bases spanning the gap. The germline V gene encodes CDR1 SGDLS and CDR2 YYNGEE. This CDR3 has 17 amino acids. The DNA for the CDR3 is TGTGCCAGCAGCGTAGACCTCCAGGGGCGGGGAGGGTCGGAAGCTTTCTTT. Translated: CASSVDLQGRGGSEAFF.

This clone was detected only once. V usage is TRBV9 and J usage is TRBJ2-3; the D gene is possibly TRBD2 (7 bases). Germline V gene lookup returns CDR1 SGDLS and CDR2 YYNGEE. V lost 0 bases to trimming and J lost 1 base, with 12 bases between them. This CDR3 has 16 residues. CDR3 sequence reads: CASSVVPGGGTDTQYF. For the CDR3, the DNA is TGTGCCAGCAGCGTAGTTCCGGGGGGCGGCACAGATACGCAGTATTTT.

The CDR3 coding sequence is TGTGCCACCAGCAGAGGGCCCGACAGGGGCGTATACGAGCAGTACTTC. Amino acid sequence: CATSRGPDRGVYEQYF. The chain joins TRBV15 to TRBJ2-7, with TRBD1 identical over 8 bases. CDR1 is LNHNV, CDR2 YYDKDF, per germline (reference sequence). This CDR3 has 16 residues. V shed 1 base, J shed 4 bases, and the junction held 9 bases outside the gene matches.

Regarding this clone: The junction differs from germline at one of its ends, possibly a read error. The CDR3 loop reads CATSRGTSGRRDTQYF. The CDR3 DNA sequence: TGTGCCACCAGTAGGGGGACTAGCGGGAGGAGGGATACGCAGTATTTT. The chain combines TRBV28 with TRBJ2-3; TRBD2 aligns across 15 bases. Per the germline V gene, CDR1 is MDHEN and CDR2 is SYDVKM. CDR3 length: 16 amino acids.

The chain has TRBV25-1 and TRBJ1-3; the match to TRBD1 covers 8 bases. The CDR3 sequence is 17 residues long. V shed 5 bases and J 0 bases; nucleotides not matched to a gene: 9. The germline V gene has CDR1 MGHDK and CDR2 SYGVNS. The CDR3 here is CASSRFDGTGSGNTIYF. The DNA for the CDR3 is TGTGCCAGCAGTCGGTTCGACGGGACAGGCTCTGGAAACACCATATATTTT.

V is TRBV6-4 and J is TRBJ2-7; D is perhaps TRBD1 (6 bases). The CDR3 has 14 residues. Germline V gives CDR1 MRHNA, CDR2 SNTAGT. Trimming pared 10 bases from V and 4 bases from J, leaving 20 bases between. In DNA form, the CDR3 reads TGTGCCAACCCCCGCTGGGACACGCCTTACGAGCAGTACTTC. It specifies CANPRWDTPYEQYF.

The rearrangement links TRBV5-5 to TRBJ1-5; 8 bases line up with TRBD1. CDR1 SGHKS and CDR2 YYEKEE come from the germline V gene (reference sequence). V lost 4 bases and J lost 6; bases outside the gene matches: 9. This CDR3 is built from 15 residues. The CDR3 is CASSRGTGYGQPQHF. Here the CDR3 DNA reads TGTGCCAGCAGCCGAGGGACAGGCTATGGTCAGCCCCAGCATTTT.

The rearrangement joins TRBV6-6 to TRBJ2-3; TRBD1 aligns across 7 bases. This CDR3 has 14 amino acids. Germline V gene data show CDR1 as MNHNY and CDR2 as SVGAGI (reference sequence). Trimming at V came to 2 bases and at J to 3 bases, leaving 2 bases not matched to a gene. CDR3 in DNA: TGTGCCAGCAGTTACGGGACAGTAACAGATACGCAGTATTTT. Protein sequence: CASSYGTVTDTQYF.

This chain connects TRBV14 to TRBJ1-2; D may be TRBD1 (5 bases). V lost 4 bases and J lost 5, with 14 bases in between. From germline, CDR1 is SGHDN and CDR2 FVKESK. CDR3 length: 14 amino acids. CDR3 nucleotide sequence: TGTGCCAGCAGCCGCGACCCGACAGCGTATGGCTACACCTTC. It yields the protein CASSRDPTAYGYTF.

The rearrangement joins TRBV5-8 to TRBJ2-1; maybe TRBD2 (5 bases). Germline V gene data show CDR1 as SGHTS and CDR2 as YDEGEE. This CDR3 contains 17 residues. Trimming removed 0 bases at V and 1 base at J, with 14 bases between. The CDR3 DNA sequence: TGTGCCAGCAGCTTGGAGGTGGGAGTAAGGTCCTACAATGAGCAGTTCTTC. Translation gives CASSLEVGVRSYNEQFF.

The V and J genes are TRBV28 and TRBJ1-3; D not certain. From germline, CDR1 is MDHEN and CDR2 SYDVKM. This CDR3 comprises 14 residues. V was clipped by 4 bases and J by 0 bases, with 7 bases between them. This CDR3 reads CASSYGSSGNTIYF. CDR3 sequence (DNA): TGTGCCAGCAGTTATGGCAGCTCTGGAAACACCATATATTTT.

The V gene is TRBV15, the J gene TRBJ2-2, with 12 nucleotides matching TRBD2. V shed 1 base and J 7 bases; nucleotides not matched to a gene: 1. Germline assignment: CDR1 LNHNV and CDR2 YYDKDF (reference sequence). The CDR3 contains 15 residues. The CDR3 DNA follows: TGTGCCACCAGCAGAGGACTAGCGGGAGTCGGGGAGCTGTTTTTT. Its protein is CATSRGLAGVGELFF.